This T cell receptor beta chain derives from a study of shared clonotypes between healthy human individuals. Across the whole study: The composition of the donors was two women and a few men aged 18 to 49.

Sequenced by immunoSEQ multiplex PCR; TCRdb stores in-frame clones only, minus some. This sample has 2,500,000 or so clones, with less than 95% found just once. V shed 2 bases and J shed 3 bases, with 13 bases lying between them. The CDR3 has 15 residues. Germline V lookup: CDR1 MDHEN, CDR2 SYDVKM. With respect to this clone: Antigen specificity is unknown.

Study-level results: Investigators expected sequencing depth to affect clonotype sharing among donors. It was the non-shared clonotypes that had lower generation probabilities than clonotypes shared by all four donors.

CD4+ cells yielded CD45RA+ naive and CD45RA-negative memory subsets. V usage is TRBV28 and J usage is TRBJ1-2; no firm D call. Sequencing input: naive CD4+ T cells from PBMCs. Indicated subset: CD45RA+ positively selected. The TCR comes from a man aged 18 to 30 in good health. Some clones in this sample may be carry-over from other donors' samples. The CDR3 is CASSLGPTRDYGYTF. DNA for the CDR3: TGTGCCAGCAGTTTAGGTCCAACCCGCGACTATGGCTACACCTTC.